The 30 T cell receptor beta chains reported below all come from one sample, sequenced in a study of shared T cell receptors in the human thymus. This table comes from immunoSEQ multiplex PCR, and its TCRdb copy is limited to in-frame clones, with some not included. The top ten clones hold around 0.03% of a sample with 72,000 or so clones, about 96% of them seen once. The sample comprised thymocytes. The receptors derive from a human donor.

Only one count was recorded for this clone. This rearrangement joins TRBV2 to TRBJ1-1, with D unresolved. The germline gives CDR1 SNHLY, CDR2 FYNNEI. The V end was cut by 4 bases, the J end by 5 bases, with 14 bases between. This CDR3 spans 14 amino acids. Written as DNA, the CDR3 is TGTGCCAGCAGTGCGTGGGAGATGGATACTGAAGCTTTCTTT. This codes for CASSAWEMDTEAFF.

The chain employs TRBV18 and TRBJ2-7; D is unresolved. Germline V lookup: CDR1 KGHSH, CDR2 LQKENI. V lost 3 bases and J 4 bases, leaving 16 bases between the germline ends. The CDR3 covers 15 residues. The CDR3 loop reads CASSPSRIPVYEQYF. The CDR3, as DNA: TGTGCCAGCTCACCTTCGCGGATACCTGTTTACGAGCAGTACTTC.

The chain employs TRBV2 and TRBJ1-2; weak D call: TRBD1 (6 bases). Per germline, CDR1 SNHLY and CDR2 FYNNEI. Deletions cut 7 bases from V and 4 bases from J, with 10 bases between. CDR3 length: 12 residues. The DNA of the CDR3 is TGTGCCAGCAAAGAACAGGGCTATGGCTACACCTTC. This codes for CASKEQGYGYTF.

The J gene is TRBJ2-3, the V gene TRBV19; D call uncertain. V dropped 4 bases and J dropped 7 bases, with 21 bases sitting between them. The CDR3 spans 16 residues. Germline-derived CDR1 and CDR2 are LNHDA and SQIVND (reference sequence). The DNA for the CDR3 is TGTGCCAGTAGTAATATCCCAACACAAGCCCCCCATACGCAGTATTTT. It yields the protein CASSNIPTQAPHTQYF.

V and J are TRBV9 and TRBJ1-1, with TRBD1 matching 7 bases. Germline CDR1 is SGDLS and CDR2 is YYNGEE. The CDR3 loop spans 17 amino acids. V lost 4 bases and J lost 0; bases outside the gene matches: 12. CDR3 coding DNA: TGTGCCAGCAGCAGCCACCCGGGACAGTTCATGAACACTGAAGCTTTCTTT. This encodes CASSSHPGQFMNTEAFF. The full variable domain, in which reference TRBV9 and TRBJ1-1 provide the parts outside the CDR3, is DSGVTQTPKHLITATGQRVTLRCSPRSGDLSVYWYQQSLDQGLQFLIQYYNGEERAKGNILERFSAQQFPDLHSELNLSSLELGDSALYFCASSSHPGQFMNTEAFFGQGTRLTVV.

This clone was detected once. This chain connects TRBV7-2 to TRBJ2-1, with D perhaps matching TRBD1 or TRBD2 (6 bases each). Germline V gene sequence: CDR1 SGHTA, CDR2 FQGNSA. Trimming removed 1 base from V and 3 bases from J, with 13 bases in between. The CDR3 extends over 16 amino acids. CDR3 coding DNA: TGTGCCAGCAGCTTAGAAACCGGGGGCCTCTACAATGAGCAGTTCTTC. Translating it yields CASSLETGGLYNEQFF. Full variable domain (remainder filled in from reference TRBV7-2 and TRBJ2-1): GAGVSQSPSNKVTEKGKDVELRCDPISGHTALYWYRQSLGQGLEFLIYFQGNSAPDKSGLPSDRFSAERTGGSVSTLTIQRTQQEDSAVYLCASSLETGGLYNEQFFGPGTRLTVL.

V gene TRBV7-9 combines with J gene TRBJ1-4, with D tentatively TRBD1 (5 bases). V lost 5 bases and J lost 5, with 12 bases in between. The CDR3 extends over 14 amino acids. Per germline, CDR1 SEHNR and CDR2 FQNEAQ (reference sequence). The CDR3 sequence: CASSRNPGNEKLFF. CDR3 in DNA: TGTGCCAGCAGCCGAAACCCAGGGAATGAAAAACTGTTTTTT. The full variable domain, rest sourced from reference TRBV7-9 and TRBJ1-4, is DTGVSQNPRHKITKRGQNVTFRCDPISEHNRLYWYRQTLGQGPEFLTYFQNEAQLEKSRLLSDRFSAERPKGSFSTLEIQRTEQGDSAMYLCASSRNPGNEKLFFGSGTQLSVL.

The chain joins TRBV5-5 to TRBJ1-4; D is unclear. V lost 6 bases and J 5 bases, leaving 17 bases between the germline ends. The CDR3 runs 15 residues. CDR1 and CDR2 from the germline V gene are SGHKS and YYEKEE (reference sequence). For the CDR3, the DNA is TGTGCCAGCATCACGGTTCGGAACCCCAATGAAAAACTGTTTTTT. Translated: CASITVRNPNEKLFF. Looking up the rest from reference TRBV5-5 and TRBJ1-4 gives the full variable domain: DAGVTQSPTHLIKTRGQQVTLRCSPISGHKSVSWYQQVLGQGPQFIFQYYEKEERGRGNFPDRFSARQFPNYSSELNVNALLLGDSALYLCASITVRNPNEKLFFGSGTQLSVL.

CDR3 region: CATSRVRQGLSYEQYF. The CDR3 DNA reads as TGTGCCACCAGCAGGGTGCGACAGGGTTTATCCTACGAGCAGTACTTC. The chain uses TRBV15 and TRBJ2-7; TRBD1 matches 7 bases. Germline V CDR1 and CDR2: LNHNV, YYDKDF (reference sequence). Losses at the gene ends were 3 bases for V and 1 base for J; bases not matched to a gene: 9. CDR3 length: 16 amino acids.

V gene TRBV19 combines with J gene TRBJ2-5; 9 bases are a match to TRBD1. Germline loops: CDR1 LNHDA, CDR2 SQIVND (reference sequence). Trimming cost V 5 bases and J 1 base; bases outside gene matches: 8. The CDR3 is 16 residues long. CDR3 region: CASSRRDRESQETQYF. The DNA of the CDR3 is TGTGCCAGTAGTCGCCGGGACAGGGAATCCCAAGAGACCCAGTACTTC.

The CDR3 loop is CASSCAAGPGLVATDTQYF. The CDR3 coding sequence is TGTGCCAGCAGCTGCGCGGCGGGGCCAGGTTTGGTAGCCACAGATACGCAGTATTTT. This chain connects TRBV7-3 to TRBJ2-3, with D tentatively TRBD2 (6 bases). Germline V gene lookup returns CDR1 SGHTA and CDR2 FQGTGA. Trimming stripped 4 bases from V and 2 bases from J, with 25 bases between. There are 19 residues in the CDR3.

V and J are TRBV7-9 and TRBJ2-3, with 8 positions matching TRBD1. This CDR3 spans 17 amino acids. Germline CDR1 reads SEHNR; CDR2 reads FQNEAQ (reference sequence). The junction had 9 bases not matched to a gene; V was cut back by 2 bases and J by 2 bases. The CDR3 sequence is CASSLTRQGLFTDTQYF. The CDR3 bases are TGTGCCAGCAGCTTAACCCGACAGGGGCTTTTCACAGATACGCAGTATTTT. Supplemented by reference TRBV7-9 and TRBJ2-3, the full variable domain reads DTGVSQNPRHKITKRGQNVTFRCDPISEHNRLYWYRQTLGQGPEFLTYFQNEAQLEKSRLLSDRFSAERPKGSFSTLEIQRTEQGDSAMYLCASSLTRQGLFTDTQYFGPGTRLTVL.

The rearrangement uses TRBV29-1 and TRBJ1-3, with 7 bases that match TRBD1. V trimming: 4 bases; J trimming: 0 bases; junction bases outside the gene matches: 6. The germline gives CDR1 SQVTM, CDR2 ANQGSEA. There are 15 residues in the CDR3. DNA of the CDR3: TGCAGCGTTGGTACAGGGGCCTACTCTGGAAACACCATATATTTT. It yields the protein CSVGTGAYSGNTIYF.

V gene TRBV6-1 combines with J gene TRBJ2-5; TRBD1 might be the D (6 bases). Trimming pared 3 bases from V and 5 bases from J, leaving 22 bases between. The CDR3 totals 17 residues. Germline V CDR1 and CDR2: MNHNS, SASEGT. The CDR3 sequence is CASSEPLRGSPQETQYF. CDR3 coding DNA: TGTGCCAGCAGTGAGCCTCTCAGGGGATCCCCGCAGGAGACCCAGTACTTC.

V usage is TRBV6-6 and J usage is TRBJ1-5; D remains ambiguous. The germline V and J ends were trimmed by 2 bases and 7 bases, with 6 bases remaining between them. The CDR3 is 12 amino acids. Germline assignment: CDR1 MNHNY and CDR2 SVGAGI (reference sequence). CDR3 protein: CASSYGGQPQHF. CDR3 coding DNA: TGTGCCAGCAGTTACGGCGGGCAGCCCCAGCATTTT.

This chain connects TRBV19 to TRBJ1-1; D is uncertain. Germline assignment: CDR1 LNHDA and CDR2 SQIVND (reference sequence). V gave up 5 bases and J gave up 1 base, with 14 bases separating them. The CDR3 spans 15 residues. The CDR3 DNA is TGTGCCAGTAGTCCTCATCTTCGGGGGAACACTGAAGCTTTCTTT. Translation gives CASSPHLRGNTEAFF.

This clone was picked up a small number of times. The V and J genes are TRBV4-3 and TRBJ2-1; possible D gene TRBD1, 6 bases. Trimming removed 1 base at V and 5 bases at J, with 15 bases between. The CDR3 has 16 residues. CDR1 LGHNA and CDR2 YSLEER come from the germline V gene. The CDR3 DNA is TGCGCCAGCAGCCAAGCACGATCGGGGACAAACAATGAGCAGTTCTTC. Encoded protein: CASSQARSGTNNEQFF.

The chain's CDR3 is CASSPLMMRATDTQYF. CDR3 nucleotides: TGCGCCAGCAGCCCGTTGATGATGAGGGCCACAGATACGCAGTATTTT. The chain carries TRBV4-3 and TRBJ2-3, with D perhaps TRBD2 (5 bases). Trimming left V 4 bases short and J 2 bases short, with 16 bases between. Germline V gives CDR1 LGHNA, CDR2 YSLEER. This CDR3 is built from 16 residues.

V usage is TRBV7-9 and J usage is TRBJ2-7; no reliable D call. Germline V gene lookup returns CDR1 SEHNR and CDR2 FQNEAQ (reference sequence). The germline V and J ends were trimmed by 5 bases and 2 bases, with 16 bases remaining between them. The CDR3 is made up of 15 amino acids. CDR3 region: CASSPIGVVPYEQYF. The CDR3 DNA sequence: TGTGCCAGCAGCCCCATTGGGGTAGTACCCTACGAGCAGTACTTC. The variable domain in full, completed from reference TRBV7-9 and TRBJ2-7, reads DTGVSQNPRHKITKRGQNVTFRCDPISEHNRLYWYRQTLGQGPEFLTYFQNEAQLEKSRLLSDRFSAERPKGSFSTLEIQRTEQGDSAMYLCASSPIGVVPYEQYFGPGTRLTVT.

V gene TRBV19 combines with J gene TRBJ2-1; no clear D. Germline lookup yields CDR1 LNHDA and CDR2 SQIVND (reference sequence). V lost 5 bases and J lost 8, with 7 bases in between. This CDR3 region has 11 residues. The CDR3 DNA reads as TGTGCCAGTAGTGCAGCGTATGAGCAGTTCTTC. This codes for CASSAAYEQFF.

This chain joins TRBV5-1 and TRBJ2-7; D tentatively fits TRBD1 or TRBD2 (5 bases each). The CDR3 loop spans 15 amino acids. The ends were cut back, 1 base at V and 3 bases at J, with 14 bases in the middle. Germline-derived CDR1 and CDR2 are SGHRS and YFSETQ. CDR3 nucleotides: TGCGCCAGCAGCTTGAGAAAACGGGGCAGCTACGAGCAGTACTTC. This translates into CASSLRKRGSYEQYF.

The CDR3: CASSWEKTRGPPEQYF. CDR3 in DNA: TGTGCCAGCAGTTGGGAGAAGACTAGGGGGCCCCCCGAGCAGTACTTC. V usage is TRBV2 and J usage is TRBJ2-7, with a tentative D call TRBD1 (7 bases). Deletions cut 5 bases from V and 6 bases from J, with 23 bases between. The CDR3 totals 16 residues. Germline-derived CDR1 and CDR2 are SNHLY and FYNNEI.

This clone has a handful of counts. This rearrangement joins TRBV18 to TRBJ2-4; the match to TRBD2 covers 8 bases. The V and J ends lost 3 bases and 1 base, in that order; junction bases with no gene match: 8. Germline assignment: CDR1 KGHSH and CDR2 LQKENI. The CDR3 totals 17 residues. The CDR3 nucleotides read TGTGCCAGCTCACCTACCCGGGGGGGCCAGGCCAAAAACATTCAGTACTTC. This codes for CASSPTRGGQAKNIQYF. The full variable domain, with the rest looked up from reference TRBV18 and TRBJ2-4, is NAGVMQNPRHLVRRRGQEARLRCSPMKGHSHVYWYRQLPEEGLKFMVYLQKENIIDESGMPKERFSAEFPKEGPSILRIQQVVRGDSAAYFCASSPTRGGQAKNIQYFGAGTRLSVL.

The chain combines TRBV30 with TRBJ1-6, with D unclear. This CDR3 has 15 amino acids. Germline CDR1 is GTSNPN and CDR2 is SVGIG (reference sequence). Trimming took 0 bases from V and 6 from J, leaving 12 bases between them. CDR3 nucleotides: TGTGCCTGGAGTGTCTTGGTTGCACTTAATTCACCCCTCCACTTT. The encoded protein is CAWSVLVALNSPLHF. The full variable domain, completed using reference TRBV30 and TRBJ1-6, is SQTIHQWPATLVQPVGSPLSLECTVEGTSNPNLYWYRQAAGRGLQLLFYSVGIGQISSEVPQNLSASRPQDRQFILSSKKLLLSDSGFYLCAWSVLVALNSPLHFGNGTRLTVT.

This rearrangement joins TRBV14 to TRBJ2-7, with 12 bases aligning to TRBD2. The CDR3 length is 16 residues. The junction had 9 bases not matched to a gene; V was cut back by 3 bases and J by 6 bases. Per the germline V gene, CDR1 is SGHDN and CDR2 is FVKESK. Here the CDR3 reads CASSQPSGGARVEQYF. The DNA of the CDR3 is TGTGCCAGCAGCCAGCCTAGCGGGGGGGCACGGGTCGAGCAGTACTTC.

V usage is TRBV25-1 and J usage is TRBJ1-6, with D uncertain. CDR1 is MGHDK, CDR2 SYGVNS, per germline. Trimming shortened V by 6 bases and J by 0 bases, and 12 bases separated the two germline ends. This CDR3 has 16 amino acids. The CDR3 region has the DNA TGTGCCAGCAGACCGGGGTACAGCTCCTATAATTCACCCCTCCACTTT. This sequence encodes CASRPGYSSYNSPLHF.

This chain connects TRBV10-3 to TRBJ2-2; 10 bases line up with TRBD2. Losses at the gene ends were 6 bases for V and 7 bases for J; bases not matched to a gene: 17. Germline loops: CDR1 ENHRY, CDR2 SYGVKD. The CDR3 totals 18 residues. The CDR3 sequence is CAIRPASSGGRAVGELFF. CDR3 DNA sequence: TGTGCCATCAGACCCGCATCTAGCGGGGGTAGGGCTGTCGGGGAGCTGTTTTTT.

This chain joins TRBV12-5 and TRBJ2-7, with D possibly being TRBD1 (6 bases). Germline values: CDR1 LGHNT, CDR2 FRNRAP. The CDR3 covers 14 residues. V gave up 5 bases and J gave up 2 bases, with 13 bases separating them. CDR3 residues: CASGLHHRAYEQYF. In DNA form, the CDR3 reads TGTGCTAGTGGTCTTCATCACAGGGCCTACGAGCAGTACTTC.

The chain recombines TRBV4-2 with TRBJ1-6, with D uncertain. Germline CDR1 reads LGHNA; CDR2 reads YNFKEQ. The CDR3 covers 19 residues. V was pared by 2 bases and J by 0 bases, with 17 bases between. The CDR3 reads CASSQPGRKEGSYNSPLHF. The CDR3 DNA is TGTGCCAGCAGCCAACCTGGTCGTAAGGAAGGCTCCTATAATTCACCCCTCCACTTT.

V gene TRBV29-1 combines with J gene TRBJ2-6; TRBD1 agrees at 11 bases. The CDR3 covers 14 residues. CDR1 is SQVTM, CDR2 ANQGSEA, per germline. V lost 6 bases and J lost 9; bases outside the gene matches: 7. The CDR3 sequence is CSVLWTGGGNVLTF. CDR3 bases: TGCAGCGTCTTATGGACAGGGGGCGGCAACGTCCTGACTTTC.